A single sample gave rise to the 23 T cell receptor beta chains below, sequenced in a study of T cell repertoires in cytomegalovirus infection. TCRdb used MiXCR to reprocess the reads, holding one entry per CDR3 protein. In the table there are 740,000 or so distinct CDR3 sequences, about a third of which are singletons. Sequencing used PBMCs. These receptors were obtained from a human donor in good health (CMV status not recorded). Some clones in this sample may be carry-over from other donors' samples.

The rearrangement uses TRBV7-2 and TRBJ1-1; D is uncertain. Trimming shortened V by 4 bases and J by 2 bases, and 11 bases separated the two germline ends. The CDR3 loop spans 14 amino acids. From germline, CDR1 is SGHTA and CDR2 FQGNSA. CDR3 residues: CASSWVSLNTEAFF. The CDR3 DNA is TGTGCCAGCAGCTGGGTCTCCCTTAACACTGAAGCTTTCTTT.

The J gene is TRBJ2-7, the V gene TRBV10-1; 13 positions agree with TRBD2. Germline lookup yields CDR1 WNHNN and CDR2 SYGVQD (reference sequence). There are 14 residues in the CDR3. Unmatched junction bases numbered 8, after V lost 8 bases and J lost 7 bases. Here the CDR3 reads CASRASLAGGEQYF. In nucleotides, the CDR3 is TGCGCCAGCCGTGCCTCACTAGCGGGGGGGGAGCAGTACTTC.

This chain connects TRBV20-1 to TRBJ2-7, with TRBD1 as a possible D gene (6 bases). Germline-derived CDR1 and CDR2 are DFQATT and SNEGSKA (reference sequence). The CDR3 runs 12 residues. The CDR3 DNA reads TGCGGATCTAGGGGGAGCTCCTACGAGCAGTACTTC. Translating gives CGSRGSSYEQYF.

The chain employs TRBV6-1 and TRBJ1-2; D is unclear. Germline loops: CDR1 MNHNS, CDR2 SASEGT. The V end was cut by 6 bases, the J end by 3 bases, with 2 bases between. The CDR3 extends over 10 amino acids. CDR3 in DNA: TGTGCCAGCAGGGACTATGGCTACACCTTC. Its protein product is CASRDYGYTF.

About this clonotype itself: A clone one base away is much larger, so this may be a read error. The V and J genes are TRBV12-3 or TRBV12-4 and TRBJ2-7; 14 bases map to TRBD2. The CDR3 consists of 18 residues. CDR3 residues: CASSFAMTSGRVNYEPYF. CDR3 nucleotides: TGTGCCAGCAGTTTCGCTATGACTAGCGGGAGGGTGAACTACGAGCCGTACTTC.

The CDR3, as DNA: TGTGCCAGCAGTTTACGTGGGCCTTTCCAGTACTTC. Its protein is CASSLRGPFQYF. The V gene is TRBV12-3 or TRBV12-4, the J gene TRBJ2-5, with D unresolved. Trimming stripped 2 bases from V and 10 bases from J, with 11 bases between. There are 12 residues in the CDR3.

J is TRBJ1-2 and V is TRBV27, with TRBD1 matching 7 bases. The CDR3 extends over 19 amino acids. Germline V gene sequence: CDR1 MNHEY, CDR2 SMNVEV (reference sequence). With 7 bases clipped from V and 6 bases from J, the junction kept 26 bases outside the gene matches. In nucleotides, the CDR3 is TGTGCCAGCACGAATCTAGGCAGGGGGAAGAGTCCAAGGATTAATGGCTACACCTTC. It codes for CASTNLGRGKSPRINGYTF.

This clonotype occurred a few times. The rearrangement uses TRBV20-1 and TRBJ1-5; 8 bases fit TRBD1. Losses at the gene ends were 4 bases for V and 4 bases for J; bases not matched to a gene: 9. Germline CDR1 reads DFQATT; CDR2 reads SNEGSKA (reference sequence). The CDR3 runs to 15 residues. CDR3 sequence: CSANPGGAGNQPQHF. The CDR3 DNA sequence: TGCAGTGCTAACCCAGGGGGCGCGGGGAATCAGCCCCAGCATTTT.

A few counts support this clonotype. The chain couples TRBV5-5 to TRBJ1-3; D is unclear. The V end lost 3 bases, the J end lost 9 bases, and 19 bases lay between the germline ends. The CDR3 runs to 15 residues. Germline CDR1 reads SGHKS; CDR2 reads YYEKEE (reference sequence). The CDR3 is CASSSGPGSDRTIYF. In nucleotides, the CDR3 is TGTGCCAGCAGCTCGGGTCCGGGGTCAGATCGCACCATATATTTT.

This clonotype was observed a handful of times. V usage is TRBV6-2 or TRBV6-3 and J usage is TRBJ2-6, with 8 positions matching TRBD2. Germline CDR1 and CDR2: MNHEY and SVGEGT. The CDR3 totals 16 residues. The junction had 8 bases not matched to a gene; V was cut back by 6 bases and J by 4 bases. CDR3 sequence (DNA): TGTGCCAGCAGGTCGGGGGGGTTGGGAGGGGCCAACGTCCTGACTTTC. It specifies CASRSGGLGGANVLTF.

The gene calls are TRBV5-1 and TRBJ1-3; 8 bases fit TRBD1. Losses at the gene ends were 0 bases for V and 0 bases for J; bases not matched to a gene: 11. This CDR3 spans 19 amino acids. Germline V lookup: CDR1 SGHRS, CDR2 YFSETQ. CDR3 amino acids: CASSLGVRQGAPSGNTIYF. DNA of the CDR3: TGCGCCAGCAGCTTGGGAGTTAGGCAGGGGGCCCCCTCTGGAAACACCATATATTTT.

This clonotype has at least ten counts. The chain recombines TRBV7-2 with TRBJ2-5; D tentatively reads TRBD1 or TRBD2 (6 bases each). V lost 3 bases, J lost 1 base, and 9 bases lay in between. The length of the CDR3 is 14 residues. Germline lookup yields CDR1 SGHTA and CDR2 FQGNSA. The CDR3 loop reads CASSFGGPQETQYF. In nucleotides, the CDR3 is TGTGCCAGCAGCTTTGGGGGGCCCCAAGAGACCCAGTACTTC.

V is TRBV5-4 and J is TRBJ2-1, with 13 bases identical to TRBD2. The CDR3 consists of 15 residues. Germline V gene data show CDR1 as SGHNT and CDR2 as YYREEE (reference sequence). Unmatched junction bases numbered 8, after V lost 4 bases and J lost 10 bases. CDR3 in DNA: TGTGCCAGCAGCCCGGGACTAGCGGGGATCTGGGAGCAGTTCTTC. The encoded protein is CASSPGLAGIWEQFF.

The gene calls are TRBV6-5 and TRBJ2-7, with D maybe TRBD1 (6 bases). CDR3 length: 14 amino acids. V was pared by 0 bases and J by 6 bases, with 12 bases between. Germline CDR1 and CDR2: MNHEY and SVGAGI. CDR3 loop: CASSYSVRGVEQYF. The CDR3 DNA is TGTGCCAGCAGTTACTCGGTCAGGGGTGTCGAGCAGTACTTC.

V is TRBV6-4 and J is TRBJ2-1, with 7 nucleotides matching TRBD2. V dropped 5 bases and J dropped 7; count of bases not matched to a gene: 14. The CDR3 has 16 residues. The V gene's germline CDR1 is MRHNA and CDR2 SNTAGT. CDR3 in amino acids: CASSFLAGDPRNEQFF. As DNA, the CDR3 is TGTGCCAGCAGTTTCTTAGCGGGCGACCCCCGGAATGAGCAGTTCTTC.

This chain uses TRBV20-1 with TRBJ2-7; D is perhaps TRBD1 (7 bases). Per the germline V gene, CDR1 is DFQATT and CDR2 is SNEGSKA (reference sequence). The CDR3 contains 15 residues. The germline V and J ends were trimmed by 7 bases and 3 bases, with 22 bases remaining between them. In DNA form, the CDR3 reads TGCAGTGTTGCTGGGGCAGGGGGGAAATTCTACGAGCAGTACTTC. As protein: CSVAGAGGKFYEQYF.

V is TRBV19 and J is TRBJ1-2; D unresolved. CDR3 length equals 12 residues. The germline CDR1 and CDR2 sequences are LNHDA and SQIVND (reference sequence). The V end lost 6 bases, the J end lost 5 bases, and 10 bases lay between the germline ends. The CDR3 here is CASRETFYGYTF. The CDR3 DNA follows: TGTGCCAGTAGAGAGACTTTTTATGGCTACACCTTC.

The V gene is TRBV27, the J gene TRBJ2-7; TRBD2 matches 7 bases. This CDR3 is 14 amino acids long. The V segment lost 4 bases and the J segment 2 bases; nucleotides outside the gene matches: 5. Germline values: CDR1 MNHEY, CDR2 SMNVEV (reference sequence). CDR3 loop: CASSSRLAPYEQYF. The CDR3 bases are TGTGCCAGCAGTTCCCGACTAGCCCCCTACGAGCAGTACTTC.

This clonotype was seen more than once but under ten times. CDR3 residues: CASSLLGGQGPQHF. The CDR3 region has the DNA TGTGCCAGCAGCCTCTTGGGGGGTCAGGGGCCCCAGCATTTT. The V gene is TRBV28, the J gene TRBJ1-5, with D possibly TRBD1 on 5 matching bases. Germline V gene lookup returns CDR1 MDHEN and CDR2 SYDVKM. The CDR3 covers 14 residues. V was cut by 6 bases and J by 9 bases, with 18 bases left in between.

This clonotype was observed a few times. The chain uses TRBV28 and TRBJ1-5; no reliable D call. Trimming left V 2 bases short and J 7 bases short, with 21 bases between. CDR1 is MDHEN and CDR2 is SYDVKM in the germline V gene. This CDR3 spans 17 amino acids. CDR3 coding DNA: TGTGCCAGCAGTTTAAGGGCGAAGTGGGGATTGGGGCAGCCCCAGCATTTT. Its protein is CASSLRAKWGLGQPQHF. Full variable domain (missing parts from reference TRBV28 and TRBJ1-5): DVKVTQSSRYLVKRTGEKVFLECVQDMDHENMFWYRQDPGLGLRLIYFSYDVKMKEKGDIPEGYSVSREKKERFSLILESASTNQTSMYLCASSLRAKWGLGQPQHFGDGTRLSIL.

This clonotype was seen a few times. The CDR3 sequence is CASSQRRGTSGSVVSYEQYF. The CDR3 DNA is TGTGCCAGCAGTCAGAGACGGGGGACTAGCGGGAGTGTGGTATCCTACGAGCAGTACTTC. The chain couples TRBV12-3 or TRBV12-4 to TRBJ2-7; 14 bases fit TRBD2. The CDR3 contains 20 residues. V lost 5 bases, J lost 1 base, and 16 bases stayed unmatched.

CDR3 region: CSAREVGRGYYEQYF. As DNA, the CDR3 is TGCAGTGCTAGAGAAGTCGGCAGGGGGTATTACGAGCAGTACTTC. This chain connects TRBV20-1 to TRBJ2-7; 7 bases agree with TRBD1. Germline CDR1 DFQATT, CDR2 SNEGSKA (reference sequence). V dropped 0 bases and J dropped 4; count of bases not matched to a gene: 9. The CDR3 consists of 15 residues.

The sample holds a few counts of this clonotype. This chain uses TRBV19 with TRBJ2-1; TRBD2 matches at 12 bases. The CDR3 length is 15 residues. CDR1 is LNHDA and CDR2 is SQIVND in the germline V gene (reference sequence). J gave up 8 bases and V 7 bases, and 9 bases lay outside the gene matches. CDR3 in amino acids: CASTPQTSGSHEQFF. The CDR3 DNA is TGTGCCAGTACCCCACAGACTAGCGGGAGCCATGAGCAGTTCTTC.